Following are 10 T cell receptor beta chains from one sample sequenced in a study of blood T cell repertoires in COVID-19. Profiled with immunoSEQ multiplex PCR; TCRdb holds only in-frame clones, not every one. The sample carries under 350,000 clones, approximately 83% recorded once. Sequenced input: peripheral blood. These receptors were taken from a woman in her seventies with acute or convalescent COVID-19.

The V and J genes are TRBV9 and TRBJ2-5, with a possible D match to TRBD2 (6 bases). This CDR3 region has 13 residues. Trimming removed 4 bases from V and 5 bases from J, with 12 bases in between. Per the germline V gene, CDR1 is SGDLS and CDR2 is YYNGEE. CDR3 sequence (DNA): TGTGCCAGCAGCCCTGGGGGGAGGGAGACCCAGTACTTC. Translated: CASSPGGRETQYF.

The chain combines TRBV29-1 with TRBJ1-1, with TRBD1 matching over 10 bases. V lost 7 bases to trimming and J lost 10 bases; unmatched junction nucleotides: 9. CDR1 and CDR2 (germline): SQVTM, ANQGSEA. The CDR3 consists of 12 residues. DNA of the CDR3: TGCAGCGGCGAATTCCGGACAGGGGGAGCTTTCTTT. This encodes CSGEFRTGGAFF.

The chain links TRBV9 to TRBJ1-1; D gene uncertain. Germline V gene sequence: CDR1 SGDLS, CDR2 YYNGEE. V lost 3 bases and J 0 bases, leaving 12 bases between the germline ends. This CDR3 has 15 residues. In DNA, the CDR3 is TGTGCCAGCAGCGCCGGAGGGAGGATGAACACTGAAGCTTTCTTT. Its translation is CASSAGGRMNTEAFF.

The chain couples TRBV19 to TRBJ1-3, with 10 nucleotides matching TRBD1. With V trimmed by 6 bases and J by 4 bases, 3 bases remained unmatched. Germline V lookup: CDR1 LNHDA, CDR2 SQIVND (reference sequence). This CDR3 is 14 amino acids long. This chain's CDR3 is CASRTTGGGNTIYF. In nucleotides, the CDR3 is TGTGCCAGTAGGACGACAGGGGGCGGAAACACCATATATTTT.

The chain uses TRBV5-1 and TRBJ1-2; 7 bases match TRBD1. Germline-derived CDR1 and CDR2 are SGHRS and YFSETQ. The CDR3 spans 13 residues. V lost 4 bases, J lost 7 bases, and 7 bases stayed unmatched. The CDR3 DNA reads TGCGCCAGCAGCCTCGGGACAGTATCTGGCTACACCTTC. Protein: CASSLGTVSGYTF.

In the case of this clone: The same CDR3 can be traced to other DNA sequences in this sample. The V gene is TRBV3-1 (or the pseudogene TRBV3-2), the J gene TRBJ2-5; 11 bases line up with TRBD2. Germline V gene sequence: CDR1 LGHDT, CDR2 YNNKEL (reference sequence). The V segment lost 1 base and the J segment 5 bases; nucleotides outside the gene matches: 3. The CDR3 runs to 15 residues. CDR3: CASSQGTSGGETQYF. The DNA of the CDR3 is TGTGCCAGCAGCCAAGGCACTAGCGGGGGTGAGACCCAGTACTTC.

V gene TRBV10-3 combines with J gene TRBJ2-3, with D tentatively TRBD2 (5 bases). Trimming removed 0 bases at V and 0 bases at J, with 7 bases between. The germline gives CDR1 ENHRY, CDR2 SYGVKD. The CDR3 covers 15 residues. Written as DNA, the CDR3 is TGTGCCATCAGTGAGTCACCGGGGAGCACAGATACGCAGTATTTT. Amino acid sequence: CAISESPGSTDTQYF.

CDR3 sequence reads: CASSGRPGHKTQYF. The DNA for the CDR3 is TGTGCCAGCAGTGGGCGACCGGGACACAAGACCCAGTACTTC. This chain connects TRBV2 to TRBJ2-5; a possible D gene is TRBD1 (6 bases). V lost 4 bases, J lost 6 bases, and 15 bases lay in between. Germline assignment: CDR1 SNHLY and CDR2 FYNNEI. This CDR3 is 14 amino acids long. Full variable domain (outside the CDR3, taken from reference TRBV2 and TRBJ2-5): EPEVTQTPSHQVTQMGQEVILRCVPISNHLYFYWYRQILGQKVEFLVSFYNNEISEKSEIFDDQFSVERPDGSNFTLKIRSTKLEDSAMYFCASSGRPGHKTQYFGPGTRLLVL.

The chain combines TRBV19 with TRBJ2-4; TRBD1 matches at 7 bases. The CDR3 covers 15 residues. Germline V gene lookup returns CDR1 LNHDA and CDR2 SQIVND (reference sequence). The junction had 12 bases not matched to a gene; V was cut back by 5 bases and J by 8 bases. DNA for the CDR3: TGTGCCAGTAGTGAACAGGGGCGGGTGTCGGACATTCAGTACTTC. It encodes CASSEQGRVSDIQYF.

The chain combines TRBV19 with TRBJ2-7, with D hard to call. Trimming removed 5 bases at V and 0 bases at J, with 11 bases between. The CDR3 is 14 amino acids. Germline assignment: CDR1 LNHDA and CDR2 SQIVND (reference sequence). The CDR3 DNA is TGTGCCAGTAGTTCCCCTCGACACTCCTACGAGCAGTACTTC. Protein: CASSSPRHSYEQYF.